The T cell receptor (beta chain) under discussion was sequenced for a study of shared clonotypes between healthy human individuals. Whole-study context: Three CD4 naive, three CD4 memory, two CD8 naive and one CD8 memory plate were used per donor. General study results and limits: Shared clonotypes across all four donors exceeded non-shared ones in generation probability.

Concerning this clone itself: The antigen remains undetermined.

Terminally differentiated effector memory CD45RA+ cells were left out of the naive CD8 fraction, which was CD45RO-negative and positively selected for CCR7. With V trimmed by 4 bases and J by 4 bases, 6 bases remained unmatched. CDR3 size: 15 residues. Germline CDR1 and CDR2: SEHNR and FQNEAQ (reference sequence). Around 220 ng DNA, tens of thousands of T cell genomes, went into each sorted-subset replicate PCR. Profiled with immunoSEQ multiplex PCR; TCRdb holds only in-frame clones, not every one. The sample holds millions of clones, over 85% seen once. This TCR came from a young man in good health. What was sequenced was naive CD8+ T cells sorted from blood. The rearrangement uses TRBV7-9 and TRBJ1-5; TRBD1 agrees at 8 bases. CDR3 amino acids: CASSSYRGENQPQHF. CDR3 nucleotides: TGTGCCAGCAGCTCCTACAGGGGGGAAAATCAGCCCCAGCATTTT.